These 14 T cell receptor beta chains were all obtained from the same sample, sequenced in a study of T cells in Graves' hyperthyroidism and ophthalmopathy. It was RNA transcripts that yielded the amplified TCR beta CDR3 regions. The study used the HTBI primer set for a first-round RT-PCR of the TCR CDR3. TCRdb re-derived calls from the multiplex PCR reads in MiXCR, one entry per CDR3 protein. The sample yields a few hundred thousand distinct CDR3 sequences, more than 15% seen once. Sequencing input: blood. These receptors were obtained from a woman younger than 45 with Graves' hyperthyroidism.

This clonotype was recorded a few times. The chain employs TRBV30 and TRBJ2-7; D remains unclear. V lost 5 bases to trimming and J lost 4 bases, with 9 bases between them. Germline loops: CDR1 GTSNPN, CDR2 SVGIG (reference sequence). CDR3 size: 11 residues. The DNA of the CDR3 is TGTGCCTGGGGGATCGGATACGAGCAGTACTTC. Translated: CAWGIGYEQYF.

On this clonotype itself: It is likely a read error, because the conserved phenylalanine at the end of the CDR3 is missing. The genes are TRBV28 and TRBJ2-2; D perhaps matches TRBD1 (6 bases). The CDR3 has 14 residues. Germline lookup yields CDR1 MDHEN and CDR2 SYDVKM. Deletions cut 5 bases from V and 3 bases from J, with 10 bases between. CDR3 sequence: CASSGGHYTGELFL. CDR3 nucleotide sequence: TGTGCCAGCAGTGGGGGACATTACACCGGGGAGCTGTTTCTT.

This clonotype was observed a handful of times. The junction differs from germline at one of its ends, possibly a read error. This sequence joins TRBV4-1 and TRBJ2-5; D unresolved. Germline loops: CDR1 MGHRA, CDR2 YSYEKL. The CDR3 sequence is 14 residues long. The CDR3 nucleotides are TGCGCCAACAGCCAAGAGTGGTACCAAGAGACCCAGTACTTC. Protein: CANSQEWYQETQYF.

The J gene is TRBJ1-1, the V gene TRBV28; D ambiguous. Germline V gene sequence: CDR1 MDHEN, CDR2 SYDVKM. The V and J ends lost 7 bases and 11 bases respectively, with 23 bases between them. The CDR3 totals 14 residues. The CDR3 loop is CASNTLNGRLGAFF. CDR3 DNA: TGTGCCAGCAATACCCTCAATGGGAGGCTCGGGGCTTTCTTT.

This clonotype was counted ten times or more. The rearrangement uses TRBV27 and TRBJ2-7; 10 nucleotides agree with TRBD2. Per the germline V gene, CDR1 is MNHEY and CDR2 is SMNVEV (reference sequence). The CDR3 spans 14 residues. After removal of 11 bases from V and 0 bases from J, the junction contained 7 bases not matched to a gene. CDR3 region: CARNSGRFSYEQYF. The CDR3 DNA sequence: TGTGCCCGCAATAGCGGGAGGTTCTCCTACGAGCAGTACTTC.

This clonotype was detected many times. The chain carries TRBV6-5 and TRBJ1-5; D is ambiguous. This CDR3 region has 13 residues. CDR1 and CDR2 from the germline V gene are MNHEY and SVGAGI. V was clipped by 0 bases and J by 6 bases, with 6 bases between them. DNA of the CDR3: TGTGCCAGCAGTTACTCAGTTTCTCAGCCCCAGCATTTT. It codes for CASSYSVSQPQHF.

The genes are TRBV18 and TRBJ1-1, with D possibly TRBD1 on 5 matching bases. Germline V gene sequence: CDR1 KGHSH, CDR2 LQKENI. The CDR3 covers 14 residues. The V end lost 3 bases, the J end lost 4 bases, and 12 bases lay between the germline ends. The CDR3 DNA follows: TGTGCCAGCTCACCTGGAGGGACCTCCACTGAAGCTTTCTTT. Its translation: CASSPGGTSTEAFF.

This clonotype occurred a few times. J is TRBJ2-7 and V is TRBV4-2; 12 bases agree with TRBD2. The germline gives CDR1 LGHNA, CDR2 YNFKEQ. This CDR3 region has 15 residues. V shed 6 bases, J shed 5 bases, and the junction held 8 bases outside the gene matches. CDR3 bases: TGTGCCAGCAGGGCGACGACTAGCGGGAGCCACGAGCAGTACTTC. Translated, it gives CASRATTSGSHEQYF.

The sample holds many counts of this clonotype. The chain uses TRBV18 and TRBJ1-1; 8 nucleotides agree with TRBD1. The germline V gene encodes CDR1 KGHSH and CDR2 LQKENI. J was trimmed by 3 bases and V by 3 bases; bases with no gene match: 3. CDR3 length: 14 amino acids. CDR3 protein: CASSPRGRDTEAFF. The DNA of the CDR3 is TGTGCCAGCTCACCCAGGGGGCGGGACACTGAAGCTTTCTTT.

A few counts support this clonotype. The V and J genes are TRBV2 and TRBJ1-6; tentative D call: TRBD1 (6 bases). Trimming took off 3 bases at V and 0 bases at J, with 15 bases between the two ends. There are 18 residues in the CDR3. Germline values: CDR1 SNHLY, CDR2 FYNNEI. The CDR3 nucleotides are TGTGCCAGCAGTGAGTTTCAGGGGCTGAGCTCCTATAATTCACCCCTCCACTTT. It translates to CASSEFQGLSSYNSPLHF.

This clonotype was counted between two and nine times. The chain couples TRBV5-1 to TRBJ2-1, with 8 bases fitting TRBD2. V was clipped by 0 bases and J by 7 bases; unmatched bases: 15. The V gene's germline CDR1 is SGHRS and CDR2 YFSETQ. This CDR3 has 18 amino acids. The CDR3: CASSLVGSGTSIINEQFF. The CDR3 coding sequence is TGCGCCAGCAGCTTGGTAGGCTCCGGGACTAGTATAATTAATGAGCAGTTCTTC.

This clonotype was counted only a few times. This chain joins TRBV4-1 and TRBJ2-3; 7 nucleotides match TRBD2. This CDR3 has 18 residues. Germline lookup yields CDR1 MGHRA and CDR2 YSYEKL. The V and J ends lost 9 bases and 2 bases, in that order; junction bases with no gene match: 20. The CDR3 DNA reads as TGCGCCAGGGGGGGGGTTGGGGGTCCCGATGCCTACACAGATACGCAGTATTTT. Amino acid sequence: CARGGVGGPDAYTDTQYF.

This clonotype has at least ten counts. The V call is TRBV5-1, the J call TRBJ1-4; a possible D gene is TRBD1 (6 bases). The CDR3 has 15 amino acids. CDR1 and CDR2 (germline): SGHRS, YFSETQ. Trimming took 4 bases from V and 3 from J, leaving 13 bases between them. DNA of the CDR3: TGCGCCAGCAGCGCGGACAGTTCGCCTAATGAAAAACTGTTTTTT. Protein product: CASSADSSPNEKLFF.

This clonotype was recorded at least ten times. The chain employs TRBV7-9 and TRBJ2-1; the D is unclear. The V end was cut by 5 bases, the J end by 9 bases, with 11 bases between. Germline CDR1 reads SEHNR; CDR2 reads FQNEAQ (reference sequence). The CDR3 is 12 amino acids. CDR3: CASSPISAEQFF. CDR3 sequence (DNA): TGTGCCAGCAGCCCCATTTCTGCTGAGCAGTTCTTC.